This TCR beta chain was identified during a study of vaccination effects on CD4 cells after COVID-19. This clone has ten or more counts. What it binds is not known. Sequenced by immunoSEQ multiplex PCR; TCRdb stores in-frame clones only, minus some. Of around 71,000 clones listed, around 76% are singletons. Antigen-specific CD4+ T cell clonotypes were called by their expansion after viral peptide-pool culture in ViraFEST. It was after approximately 11 days of culture that CD4+ T cells were isolated. Vaccine recipients lacked prior SARS-CoV-2 infection and had negative nucleocapsid antibodies. The length of the CDR3 is 15 residues. CDR1 WNHNN and CDR2 SYGVQD come from the germline V gene (reference sequence). V was shortened by 0 bases and J by 6 bases, with 14 bases between the two germline ends.

This receptor was taken from a human donor who received a COVID-19 vaccine. This sample comprised CD4+ T cells from PBMCs cultured with HCoV-OC43 spike peptides, obtained before COVID-19 vaccination. Subset here: HCoV-OC43 spike overlapping peptide pool stimulation. The rearrangement joins TRBV10-1 to TRBJ1-2, with D perhaps matching TRBD1 (6 bases). This chain's CDR3 is CASSESVRGQNGYTF. The CDR3 bases are TGCGCCAGCAGTGAGTCGGTCAGGGGCCAGAATGGCTACACCTTC.